Following are 13 T cell receptor beta chains from one sample sequenced in a study of blood T cell repertoires in COVID-19. Using immunoSEQ multiplex PCR, the repertoire was profiled, and TCRdb retains in-frame clones only, with some absent. This table holds 30,000 or so clones, roughly 90% found once. Sequences were obtained from peripheral blood. The receptors come from a human donor in a cohort sampled during active COVID-19.

Only one count was recorded for this clone. The chain uses TRBV19 and TRBJ2-2; TRBD1 aligns across 10 bases. V gave up 7 bases and J gave up 6 bases; unmatched junction bases: 8. This CDR3 has 15 residues. Germline CDR1 is LNHDA and CDR2 is SQIVND (reference sequence). The CDR3 spells CASTSWDRGSGELFF. In DNA, the CDR3 is TGTGCCAGTACATCCTGGGACAGGGGCTCCGGGGAGCTGTTTTTT.

There are a few counts of this clone. The rearrangement links TRBV19 to TRBJ1-4; the D gene is possibly TRBD1 (5 bases). Germline V gene sequence: CDR1 LNHDA, CDR2 SQIVND (reference sequence). Trimming stripped 1 base from V and 8 bases from J, with 23 bases between. The CDR3 spans 18 residues. The CDR3 spells CASSIVVAGPSWNEKLFF. CDR3 sequence (DNA): TGTGCCAGTAGTATAGTAGTCGCGGGGCCCTCATGGAACGAAAAACTGTTTTTT. Combining the CDR3 with reference TRBV19 and TRBJ1-4 gives the whole variable domain DGGITQSPKYLFRKEGQNVTLSCEQNLNHDAMYWYRQDPGQGLRLIYYSQIVNDFQKGDIAEGYSVSREKKESFPLTVTSAQKNPTAFYLCASSIVVAGPSWNEKLFFGSGTQLSVL.

The chain links TRBV18 to TRBJ1-4; D may be TRBD1 (5 bases). The CDR3 covers 14 residues. In germline, CDR1 is KGHSH, CDR2 LQKENI. Trimming took 3 bases from V and 8 from J, leaving 13 bases between them. This CDR3 is CASSPPGTGEKLFF. CDR3 nucleotides: TGTGCCAGCTCACCCCCGGGGACTGGGGAAAAACTGTTTTTT.

The chain combines TRBV7-2 with TRBJ2-7, with 12 bases that match TRBD2. CDR3 length: 17 amino acids. Trimming took 1 base from V and 4 from J; bases not matched to a gene: 8. Germline loops: CDR1 SGHTA, CDR2 FQGNSA. The CDR3 spells CASSLESPLAGGYEQYF. In nucleotides, the CDR3 is TGTGCCAGCAGCTTAGAGTCGCCTCTAGCGGGGGGGTACGAGCAGTACTTC. Supplemented by reference TRBV7-2 and TRBJ2-7, the full variable domain reads GAGVSQSPSNKVTEKGKDVELRCDPISGHTALYWYRQSLGQGLEFLIYFQGNSAPDKSGLPSDRFSAERTGGSVSTLTIQRTQQEDSAVYLCASSLESPLAGGYEQYFGPGTRLTVT.

The chain combines TRBV10-3 with TRBJ2-5; 10 bases match TRBD2. The CDR3 runs to 20 residues. J was trimmed by 0 bases and V by 0 bases; bases with no gene match: 13. Germline V gene data show CDR1 as ENHRY and CDR2 as SYGVKD. This chain's CDR3 is CAISESRGSGGPTYQETQYF. The CDR3 DNA follows: TGTGCCATCAGTGAGTCCCGAGGTAGCGGGGGGCCTACCTACCAAGAGACCCAGTACTTC.

The chain carries TRBV3-1 (or the pseudogene TRBV3-2) and TRBJ2-5; D possibly corresponds to TRBD2 (5 bases). The V end lost 2 bases, the J end lost 5 bases, and 9 bases lay between the germline ends. CDR1 and CDR2 from the germline V gene are LGHDT and YNNKEL (reference sequence). This CDR3 contains 13 residues. In nucleotides, the CDR3 is TGTGCCAGCAGCCAATTACTAGATGAGACCCAGTACTTC. Translation: CASSQLLDETQYF.

The gene calls are TRBV2 and TRBJ1-5; possibly TRBD1 for D (6 bases). There are 15 residues in the CDR3. Germline V gene lookup returns CDR1 SNHLY and CDR2 FYNNEI. V lost 7 bases and J 4 bases, leaving 17 bases between the germline ends. CDR3 sequence: CASTDIGGPNQPQHF. The CDR3 DNA sequence: TGTGCCAGCACCGATATTGGGGGCCCTAATCAGCCCCAGCATTTT.

V is TRBV7-2 and J is TRBJ1-6, with D perhaps matching TRBD1 (5 bases). Trimming removed 0 bases from V and 9 bases from J, with 12 bases in between. Germline loops: CDR1 SGHTA, CDR2 FQGNSA. The CDR3 is 15 residues long. The CDR3 nucleotides are TGTGCCAGCAGCTTAGCCTTGGGGGAGGGTTCACCCCTCCACTTT. It specifies CASSLALGEGSPLHF. The whole variable domain, filled in from reference TRBV7-2 and TRBJ1-6, reads GAGVSQSPSNKVTEKGKDVELRCDPISGHTALYWYRQSLGQGLEFLIYFQGNSAPDKSGLPSDRFSAERTGGSVSTLTIQRTQQEDSAVYLCASSLALGEGSPLHFGNGTRLTVT.

CDR3 DNA sequence: TGCGCCAGCAGCTTGGGGGGGGGCGTGAGCACAGATACGCAGTATTTT. It translates to CASSLGGGVSTDTQYF. The chain joins TRBV5-1 to TRBJ2-3; D may be TRBD2 (7 bases). Germline-derived CDR1 and CDR2 are SGHRS and YFSETQ. Trimming took off 0 bases at V and 0 bases at J, with 11 bases between the two ends. CDR3 size: 16 residues.

V and J are TRBV11-2 and TRBJ1-5, with D perhaps TRBD1 (5 bases). CDR3 length equals 13 residues. Per germline, CDR1 SGHAT and CDR2 FQNNGV. V gave up 5 bases and J gave up 4 bases, with 9 bases separating them. CDR3 region: CASSPRQNQPQHF. CDR3 coding DNA: TGTGCCAGCAGCCCCCGACAGAATCAGCCCCAGCATTTT.

The chain is built from TRBV4-1 and TRBJ1-4; 7 bases match TRBD1. The J segment lost 4 bases and the V segment lost 3 bases, leaving 8 bases of the junction unmatched. The germline V gene encodes CDR1 MGHRA and CDR2 YSYEKL. This CDR3 has 16 amino acids. The DNA of the CDR3 is TGCGCCAGCAGCCATACCGACAGGGCACTTAATGAAAAACTGTTTTTT. It translates to CASSHTDRALNEKLFF.

V usage is TRBV7-3 and J usage is TRBJ2-5; 10 nucleotides match TRBD2. Germline CDR1 is SGHTA and CDR2 is FQGTGA. V dropped 3 bases and J dropped 0; count of bases not matched to a gene: 4. This CDR3 spans 16 amino acids. CDR3 sequence: CASSFGLAAYQETQYF. The CDR3 nucleotides are TGTGCCAGCAGCTTCGGACTAGCGGCCTACCAAGAGACCCAGTACTTC.

This clone occurred once. The chain's CDR3 is CASSQEGGDFNSPLHF. CDR3 DNA: TGCGCCAGCAGCCAAGAAGGGGGCGACTTTAATTCACCCCTCCACTTT. The rearrangement joins TRBV4-1 to TRBJ1-6; 7 bases match TRBD1. The CDR3 consists of 16 residues. J gave up 6 bases and V 0 bases, and 5 bases lay outside the gene matches. Germline V gene data show CDR1 as MGHRA and CDR2 as YSYEKL.